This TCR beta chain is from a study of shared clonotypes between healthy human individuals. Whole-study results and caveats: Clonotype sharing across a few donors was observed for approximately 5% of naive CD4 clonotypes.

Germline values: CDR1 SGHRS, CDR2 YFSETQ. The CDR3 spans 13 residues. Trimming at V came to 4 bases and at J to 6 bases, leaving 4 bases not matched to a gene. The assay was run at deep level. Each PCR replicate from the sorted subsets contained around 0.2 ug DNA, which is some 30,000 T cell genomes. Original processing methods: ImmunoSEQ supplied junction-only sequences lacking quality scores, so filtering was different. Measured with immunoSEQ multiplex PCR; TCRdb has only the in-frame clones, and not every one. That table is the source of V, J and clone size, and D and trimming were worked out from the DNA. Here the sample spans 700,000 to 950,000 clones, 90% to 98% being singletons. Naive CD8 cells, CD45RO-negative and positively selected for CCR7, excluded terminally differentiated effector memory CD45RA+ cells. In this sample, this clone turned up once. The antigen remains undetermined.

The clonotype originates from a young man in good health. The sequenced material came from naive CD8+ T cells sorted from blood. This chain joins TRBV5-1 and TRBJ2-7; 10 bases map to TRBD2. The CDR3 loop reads CASSLGTSAEQYF. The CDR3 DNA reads TGCGCCAGCAGCCTCGGGACTAGCGCCGAGCAGTACTTC.